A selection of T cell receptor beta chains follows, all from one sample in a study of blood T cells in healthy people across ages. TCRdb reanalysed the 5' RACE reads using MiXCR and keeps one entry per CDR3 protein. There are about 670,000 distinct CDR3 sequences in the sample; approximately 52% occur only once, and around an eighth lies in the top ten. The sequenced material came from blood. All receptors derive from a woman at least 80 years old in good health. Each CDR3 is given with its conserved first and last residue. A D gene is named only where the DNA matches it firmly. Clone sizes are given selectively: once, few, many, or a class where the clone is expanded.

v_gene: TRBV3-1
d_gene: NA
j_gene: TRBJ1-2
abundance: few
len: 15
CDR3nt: TGTGCCAGCAGCCAAGGCGAGGGGGTGTCCTATGGCTACACCTTC
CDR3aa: CASSQGEGVSYGYTF

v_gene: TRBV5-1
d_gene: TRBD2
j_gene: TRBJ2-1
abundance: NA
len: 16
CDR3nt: TGCGCCAGCAGCTTGGTAGTAGCGGGAGGGCCTCAAGAGCAGTTCTTC
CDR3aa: CASSLVVAGGPQEQFF

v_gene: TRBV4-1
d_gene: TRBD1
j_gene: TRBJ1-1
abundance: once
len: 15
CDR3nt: TGCGCCAGCAGCCACCCGGACAGGGAAAACACTGAAGCTTTCTTT
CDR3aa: CASSHPDRENTEAFF

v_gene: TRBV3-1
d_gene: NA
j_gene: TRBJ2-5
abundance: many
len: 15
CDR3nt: TGTGCCAGCAGCCCAAAGTTAGGTGGAAGAGAGACCCAGTACTTC
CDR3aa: CASSPKLGGRETQYF

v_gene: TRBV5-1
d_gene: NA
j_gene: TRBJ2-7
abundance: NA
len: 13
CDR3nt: TGCGCCAGCAGCTTTACGGCGGCGTACGAGCAGTACTTC
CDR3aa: CASSFTAAYEQYF

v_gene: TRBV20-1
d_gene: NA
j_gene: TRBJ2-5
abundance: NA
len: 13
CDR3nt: TGCAGTGCTAGGCGCAGGGTGGAGGACCCCCAGTACTTC
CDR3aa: CSARRRVEDPQYF

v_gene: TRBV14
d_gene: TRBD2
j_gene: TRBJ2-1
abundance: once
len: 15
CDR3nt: TGTGCCAGCAGCCACCTAGCGGGAGGGCCCGATGAGCAGTTCTTC
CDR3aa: CASSHLAGGPDEQFF

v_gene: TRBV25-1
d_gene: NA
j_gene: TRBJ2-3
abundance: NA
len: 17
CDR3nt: TGTGCCAGCAGTGAATCATTGAGGGGGGTTGGGGGAGATACGCAGTATTTT
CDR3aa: CASSESLRGVGGDTQYF

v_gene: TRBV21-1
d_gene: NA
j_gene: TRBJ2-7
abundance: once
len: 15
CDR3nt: TGTGCCAGCAGCAAAATCCAGATCGTAGCATACGAGCAGTACTTC
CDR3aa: CASSKIQIVAYEQYF

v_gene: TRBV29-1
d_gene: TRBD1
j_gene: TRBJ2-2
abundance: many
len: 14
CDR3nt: TGCAGCGTTGAAAGGGGGCGAAACACCGGGGAGCTGTTTTTT
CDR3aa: CSVERGRNTGELFF

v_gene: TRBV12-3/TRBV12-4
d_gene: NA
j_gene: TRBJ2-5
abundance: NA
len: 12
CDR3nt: TGTGCCAGCAGTTTGGAGACCTACGCGCAGTACTTC
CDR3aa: CASSLETYAQYF

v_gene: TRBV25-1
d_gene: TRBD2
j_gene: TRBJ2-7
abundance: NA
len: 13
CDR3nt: TGTGCCAGCAGTGAATATAGAAGCGGGGCCCAGTACTTC
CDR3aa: CASSEYRSGAQYF

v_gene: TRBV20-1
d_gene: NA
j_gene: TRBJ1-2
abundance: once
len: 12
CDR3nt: TGCAGTGCTCGGCCGCGGGGGGATGGCTACACCTTC
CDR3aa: CSARPRGDGYTF

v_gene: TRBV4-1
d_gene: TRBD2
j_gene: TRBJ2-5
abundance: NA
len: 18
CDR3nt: TGCGCCAGCAGCCAGCGACAGATACTAGCGGGAGGAAGAGAGACCCAGTACTTC
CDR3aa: CASSQRQILAGGRETQYF

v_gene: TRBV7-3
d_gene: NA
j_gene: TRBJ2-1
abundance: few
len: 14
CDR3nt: TGTGCCAGCAGCTTAACCCAAGGGGACGATGAGCAGTTCTTC
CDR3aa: CASSLTQGDDEQFF

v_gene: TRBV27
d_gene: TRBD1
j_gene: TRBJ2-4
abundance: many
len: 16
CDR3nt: TGTGCCAGCAGTAGACAGGGCTTACTAGCCAAAAACATTCAGTACTTC
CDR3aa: CASSRQGLLAKNIQYF

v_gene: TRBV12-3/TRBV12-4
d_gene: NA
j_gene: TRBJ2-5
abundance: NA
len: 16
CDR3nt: TGTGCCAGCAGTTTCCTTTCGAGGGCGACTGGAGAGACCCAGTACTTC
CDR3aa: CASSFLSRATGETQYF

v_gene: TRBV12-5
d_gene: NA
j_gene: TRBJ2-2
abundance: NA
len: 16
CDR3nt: TGTGCTAGTGGTTCCTCCAGCCCTCAAGGCACCGGGGAGCTGTTTTTT
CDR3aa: CASGSSSPQGTGELFF

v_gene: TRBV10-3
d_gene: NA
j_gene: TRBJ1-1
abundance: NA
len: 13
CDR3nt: TGTGCCATCAGTATCGGGTATGAAGACGAAGCTTTCTTT
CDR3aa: CAISIGYEDEAFF

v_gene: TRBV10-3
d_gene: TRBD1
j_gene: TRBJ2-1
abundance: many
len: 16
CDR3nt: TGTGCCATCAGAGAGGTCGGGACAGGGCTCGGGGTGGAGCAGTTCTTC
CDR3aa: CAIREVGTGLGVEQFF

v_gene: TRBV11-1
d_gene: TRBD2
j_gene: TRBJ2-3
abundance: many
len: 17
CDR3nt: TGTGCCAGTACCCCCCCCAGCGGGAGGGCCCAAGGAGATACGCAGTATTTT
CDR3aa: CASTPPSGRAQGDTQYF

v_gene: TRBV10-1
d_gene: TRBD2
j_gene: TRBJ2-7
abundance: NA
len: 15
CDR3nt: TGCGCCAGCAGTGAAGGACTAGCGGGAGTAGACGAGCAGTACTTC
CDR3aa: CASSEGLAGVDEQYF

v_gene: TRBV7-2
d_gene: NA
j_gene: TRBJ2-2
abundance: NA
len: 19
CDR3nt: TGTGCCAGCAGTCGACCACAGGGCCCCACCTTCGGGGTCACCGGGGAGCTGTTTTTT
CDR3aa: CASSRPQGPTFGVTGELFF

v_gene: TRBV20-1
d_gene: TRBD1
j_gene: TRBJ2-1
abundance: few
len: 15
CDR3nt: TGCAGTGCTAGAGATGGTACAGGGGATGACAATGAGCAGTTCTTC
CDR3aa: CSARDGTGDDNEQFF